This T cell receptor beta chain stems from a study of blood T cell repertoires in COVID-19. Sequencing used immunoSEQ multiplex PCR; TCRdb keeps in-frame clones, though not all of them. Of a few hundred thousand clones listed, about 85% are singletons. Germline CDR1 SGDLS, CDR2 YYNGEE. CDR3 size: 14 residues. Trimming left V 6 bases short and J 0 bases short, with 7 bases between. Followed over time, Seattle patients had been enrolled while infection was active. The chain links TRBV9 to TRBJ2-6; D remains ambiguous. This sequence originates from a woman aged 45-65 years with COVID-19, enrolled during active disease. The sample was peripheral blood. The CDR3 spells CASTRSSGANVLTF. The DNA for the CDR3 is TGTGCCAGCACGCGGAGCTCTGGGGCCAACGTCCTGACTTTC.